Below, one T cell receptor beta chain is given with its context. V gave up 5 bases and J gave up 6 bases, with 13 bases separating them. There are 13 residues in the CDR3. Looked up from germline, CDR1 is LGHDT and CDR2 is YNNKEL (reference sequence). In the original processing: The authors estimated nucleated cell counts from reference gene primer amplification. Some clones are missing from TCRdb's copy, which holds only in-frame ones; the method was immunoSEQ multiplex PCR. V, J and clone size are taken as reported in that table, and D and trimming were inferred from the DNA itself. The sample holds around 190,000 clones; approximately 90% are singletons and the top ten take roughly a sixth. This sample is drawn from a study of blood T cell repertoires in COVID-19. Study details: The cDNA or gDNA used as material had been derived from T cells, B-cell-depleted T cells, or PBMCs.

The gene calls are TRBV3-1 (or the pseudogene TRBV3-2) and TRBJ1-1; no clear D gene. The sample taken for sequencing was peripheral blood. The source of this sequence is a man aged 50-59 years with COVID-19, enrolled during active disease. The CDR3, as DNA: TGTGCCAGCAGCTCCCACGGAGGGTCTGAAGCTTTCTTT. It yields the protein CASSSHGGSEAFF.